The sequence of this TCR beta chain was determined in a study of blood T cell repertoires in COVID-19. Study information: Nucleic acid was either cDNA or gDNA, and it came from T cells, B-cell-depleted T cells, or PBMCs.

In the source study's methods: Amplifying reference gene primers gave estimates of nucleated cell counts. The repertoire was sequenced with immunoSEQ multiplex PCR; TCRdb's copy has only in-frame clones and lacks some. The V and J calls and the clone size are those of that table, but D and trimming were determined from the DNA. The profile covers 250,000 to 300,000 clones, with around 85% appearing a single time and 9.5% to 15% taken by the ten largest. Patients from Seattle were sampled longitudinally, starting during active infection. CDR1 and CDR2 (germline): LGHDT, YNNKEL (reference sequence). V was trimmed by 0 bases and J by 3 bases, leaving 9 bases between them. The CDR3 totals 15 residues.

This TCR was sampled from a woman in her twenties or thirties with COVID-19, enrolled during active disease. The V call is TRBV3-1 (or the pseudogene TRBV3-2), the J call TRBJ2-1; TRBD2 might be the D (5 bases). The sequencing sample was made of peripheral blood. CDR3 in DNA: TGTGCCAGCAGCCAAGATCCCGGGAACTACAATGAGCAGTTCTTC. This gives the protein CASSQDPGNYNEQFF.